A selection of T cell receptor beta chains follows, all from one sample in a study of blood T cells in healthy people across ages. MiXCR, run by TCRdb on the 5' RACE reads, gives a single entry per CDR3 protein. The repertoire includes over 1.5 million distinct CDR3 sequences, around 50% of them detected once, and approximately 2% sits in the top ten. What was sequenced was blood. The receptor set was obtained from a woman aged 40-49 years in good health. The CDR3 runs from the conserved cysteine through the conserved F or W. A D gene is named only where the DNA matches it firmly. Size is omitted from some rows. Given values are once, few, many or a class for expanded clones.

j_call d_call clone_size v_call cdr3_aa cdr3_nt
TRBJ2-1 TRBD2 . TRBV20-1 CSATAGGLNEQFF TGCAGTGCTACGGCGGGGGGATTGAATGAGCAGTTCTTC
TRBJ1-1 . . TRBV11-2 CASSFSIEAFF TGTGCCAGCAGCTTTTCTATTGAAGCTTTCTTT
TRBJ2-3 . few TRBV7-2 CASSLASEISTDTQYF TGTGCCAGCAGCTTAGCTTCTGAGATTAGCACAGATACGCAGTATTTT
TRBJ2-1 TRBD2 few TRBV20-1 CSAPLRDYLKGQFF TGCAGTGCCCCCCTGAGGGACTATCTAAAGGGGCAGTTCTTC
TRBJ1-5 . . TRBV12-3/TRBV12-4 CASSLGWGVGNQPQHF TGTGCCAGCAGTTTAGGTTGGGGGGTCGGCAATCAGCCCCAGCATTTT
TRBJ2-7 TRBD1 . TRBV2 CASSGGQVATYEQYF TGTGCCAGCAGCGGAGGACAGGTTGCCACCTACGAGCAGTACTTC
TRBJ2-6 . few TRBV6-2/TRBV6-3 CASSDPTRGYGANVLTF TGTGCCAGCAGTGACCCAACCAGGGGATATGGGGCCAACGTCCTGACTTTC
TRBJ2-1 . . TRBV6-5 CASSHRRIKYNEQFF TGTGCCAGCAGCCATCGGCGGATAAAGTACAATGAGCAGTTCTTC
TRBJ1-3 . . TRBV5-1 CASSLNGDTIYF TGCGCCAGCAGCTTGAATGGAGACACCATATATTTT
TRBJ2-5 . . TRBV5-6 CASSLAASTQETQYF TGTGCCAGCAGCTTGGCGGCTAGCACCCAAGAGACCCAGTACTTC